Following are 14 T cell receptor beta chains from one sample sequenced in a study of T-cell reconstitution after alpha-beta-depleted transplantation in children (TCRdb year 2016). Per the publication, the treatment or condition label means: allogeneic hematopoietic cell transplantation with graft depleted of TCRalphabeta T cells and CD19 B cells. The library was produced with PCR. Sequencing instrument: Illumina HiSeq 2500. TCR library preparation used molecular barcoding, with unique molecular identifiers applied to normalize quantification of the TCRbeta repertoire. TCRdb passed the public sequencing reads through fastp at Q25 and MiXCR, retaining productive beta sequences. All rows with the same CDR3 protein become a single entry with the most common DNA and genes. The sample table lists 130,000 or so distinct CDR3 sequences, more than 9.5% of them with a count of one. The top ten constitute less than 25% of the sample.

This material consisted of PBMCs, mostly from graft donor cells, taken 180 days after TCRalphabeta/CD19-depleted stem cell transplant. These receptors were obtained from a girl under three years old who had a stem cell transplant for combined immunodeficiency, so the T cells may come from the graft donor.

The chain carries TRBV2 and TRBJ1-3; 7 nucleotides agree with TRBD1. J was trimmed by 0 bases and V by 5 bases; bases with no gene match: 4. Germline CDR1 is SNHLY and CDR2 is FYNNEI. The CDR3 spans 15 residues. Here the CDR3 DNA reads TGTGCCAGCAGTCCCGACAGGGCCTCTGGAAACACCATATATTTT. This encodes CASSPDRASGNTIYF.

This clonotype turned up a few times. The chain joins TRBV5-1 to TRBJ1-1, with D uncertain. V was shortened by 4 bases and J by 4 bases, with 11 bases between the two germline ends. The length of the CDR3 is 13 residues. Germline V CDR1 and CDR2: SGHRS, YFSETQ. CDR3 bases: TGCGCCAGCAGCCCGAATTCAGGCACTGAAGCTTTCTTT. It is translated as CASSPNSGTEAFF.

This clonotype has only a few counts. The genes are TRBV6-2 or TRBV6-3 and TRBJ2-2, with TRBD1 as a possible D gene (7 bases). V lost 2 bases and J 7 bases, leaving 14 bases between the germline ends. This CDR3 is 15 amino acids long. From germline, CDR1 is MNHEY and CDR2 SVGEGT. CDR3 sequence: CASSYAGQLGGELFF. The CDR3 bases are TGTGCCAGCAGTTACGCGGGACAGCTCGGCGGGGAGCTGTTTTTT.

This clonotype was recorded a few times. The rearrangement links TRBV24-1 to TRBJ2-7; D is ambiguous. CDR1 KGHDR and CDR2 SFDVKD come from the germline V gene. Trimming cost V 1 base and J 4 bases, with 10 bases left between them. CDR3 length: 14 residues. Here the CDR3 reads CATSDFKDGYEQYF. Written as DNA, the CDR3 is TGTGCCACCAGTGATTTTAAGGATGGGTACGAGCAGTACTTC.

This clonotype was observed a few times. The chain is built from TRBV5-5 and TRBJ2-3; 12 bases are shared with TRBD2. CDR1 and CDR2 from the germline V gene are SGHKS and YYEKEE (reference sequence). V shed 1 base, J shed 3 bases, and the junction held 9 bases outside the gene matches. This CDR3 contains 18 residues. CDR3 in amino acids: CASSLRDLAGGSTDTQYF. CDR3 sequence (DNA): TGTGCCAGCAGCTTGCGAGACCTAGCGGGAGGGAGTACAGATACGCAGTATTTT.

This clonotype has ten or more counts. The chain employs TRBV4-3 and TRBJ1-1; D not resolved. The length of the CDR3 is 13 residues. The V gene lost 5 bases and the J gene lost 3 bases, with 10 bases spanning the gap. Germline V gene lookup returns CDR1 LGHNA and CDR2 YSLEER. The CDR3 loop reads CASSVGIYTEAFF. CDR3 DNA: TGCGCCAGCAGCGTGGGGATCTACACTGAAGCTTTCTTT.

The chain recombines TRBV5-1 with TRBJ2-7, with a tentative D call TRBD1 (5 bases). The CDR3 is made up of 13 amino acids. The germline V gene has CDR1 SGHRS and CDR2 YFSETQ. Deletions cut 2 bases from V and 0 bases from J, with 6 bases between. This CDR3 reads CASSLQVSYEQYF. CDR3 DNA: TGCGCCAGCAGCTTACAGGTCTCCTACGAGCAGTACTTC.

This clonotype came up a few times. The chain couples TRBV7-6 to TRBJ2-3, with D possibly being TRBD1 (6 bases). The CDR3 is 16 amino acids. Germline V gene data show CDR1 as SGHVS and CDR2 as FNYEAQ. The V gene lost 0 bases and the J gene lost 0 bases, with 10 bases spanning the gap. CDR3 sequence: CASSLAGTFSTDTQYF. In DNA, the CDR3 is TGTGCCAGCAGCTTAGCAGGGACATTTAGCACAGATACGCAGTATTTT.

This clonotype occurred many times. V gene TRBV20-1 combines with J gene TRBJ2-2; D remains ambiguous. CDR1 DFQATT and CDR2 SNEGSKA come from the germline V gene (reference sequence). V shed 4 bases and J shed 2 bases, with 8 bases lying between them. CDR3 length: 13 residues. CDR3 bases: TGCAGTGCTAACCTGGGTAACACCGGGGAGCTGTTTTTT. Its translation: CSANLGNTGELFF.

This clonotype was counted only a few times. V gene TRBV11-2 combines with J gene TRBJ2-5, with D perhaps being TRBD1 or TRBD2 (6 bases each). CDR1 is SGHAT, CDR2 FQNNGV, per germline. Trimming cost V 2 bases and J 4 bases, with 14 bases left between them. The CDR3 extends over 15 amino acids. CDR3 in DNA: TGTGCCAGCAGCTTAATCGTGGGGGGCGGAGAGACCCAGTACTTC. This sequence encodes CASSLIVGGGETQYF.

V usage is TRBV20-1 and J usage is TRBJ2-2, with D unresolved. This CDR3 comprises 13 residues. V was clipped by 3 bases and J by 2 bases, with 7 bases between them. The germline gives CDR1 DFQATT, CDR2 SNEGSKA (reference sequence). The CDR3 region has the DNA TGCAGTGCTAGTGTACCCAACACCGGGGAGCTGTTTTTT. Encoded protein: CSASVPNTGELFF.

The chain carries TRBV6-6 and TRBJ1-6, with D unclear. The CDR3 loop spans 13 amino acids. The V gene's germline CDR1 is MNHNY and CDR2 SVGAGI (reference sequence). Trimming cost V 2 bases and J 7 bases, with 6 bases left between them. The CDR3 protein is CASSYGKNSPLHF. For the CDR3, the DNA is TGTGCCAGCAGTTACGGGAAGAATTCACCCCTCCACTTT.

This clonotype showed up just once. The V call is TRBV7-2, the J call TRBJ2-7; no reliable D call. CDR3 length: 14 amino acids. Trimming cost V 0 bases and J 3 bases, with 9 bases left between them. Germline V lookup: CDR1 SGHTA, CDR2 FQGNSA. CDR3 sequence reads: CASSLAIAFYEQYF. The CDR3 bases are TGTGCCAGCAGCTTAGCGATCGCCTTCTACGAGCAGTACTTC.

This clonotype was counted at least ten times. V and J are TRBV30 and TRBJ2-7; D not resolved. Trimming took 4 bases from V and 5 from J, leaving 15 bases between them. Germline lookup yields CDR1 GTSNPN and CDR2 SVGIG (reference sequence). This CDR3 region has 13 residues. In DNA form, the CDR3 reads TGTGCCTGGACCTCTACCAGGTCCCACGAGCAGTACTTC. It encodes CAWTSTRSHEQYF.